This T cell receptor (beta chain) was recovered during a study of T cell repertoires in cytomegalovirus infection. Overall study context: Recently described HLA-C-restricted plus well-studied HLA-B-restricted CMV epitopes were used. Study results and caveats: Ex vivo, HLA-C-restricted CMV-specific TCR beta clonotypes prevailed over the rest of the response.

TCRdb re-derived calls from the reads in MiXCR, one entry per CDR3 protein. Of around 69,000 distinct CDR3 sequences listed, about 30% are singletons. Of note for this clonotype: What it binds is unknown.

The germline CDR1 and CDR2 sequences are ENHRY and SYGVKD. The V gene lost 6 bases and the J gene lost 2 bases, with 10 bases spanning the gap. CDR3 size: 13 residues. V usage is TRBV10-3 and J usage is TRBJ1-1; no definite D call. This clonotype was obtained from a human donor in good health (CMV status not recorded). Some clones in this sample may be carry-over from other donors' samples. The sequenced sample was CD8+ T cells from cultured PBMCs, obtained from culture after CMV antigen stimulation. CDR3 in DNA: TGTGCCATCAGGCTACGAGATAACACTGAAGCTTTCTTT. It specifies CAIRLRDNTEAFF.